This entry describes one TCR beta chain. Only in-frame clones appear in the TCRdb table, and some are missing; sequencing was by immunoSEQ multiplex PCR. The data show 90,000 to 100,000 clones, about 92% seen once. The data are from a study of T cell changes during pregnancy in multiple sclerosis. The CDR3 totals 14 residues. The ends were cut back, 3 bases at V and 3 bases at J, with 11 bases in the middle. Germline V gene sequence: CDR1 LNHDA, CDR2 SQIVND (reference sequence). The chain couples TRBV19 to TRBJ1-1; D possibly corresponds to TRBD1 (6 bases). Source: peripheral blood, taken in the first trimester of pregnancy. This receptor was taken from a female donor with multiple sclerosis, enrolled in a pregnancy study. The CDR3 nucleotides read TGTGCCAGTAGTATTTGGGGGGGCCACACTGAAGCTTTCTTT. This codes for CASSIWGGHTEAFF.